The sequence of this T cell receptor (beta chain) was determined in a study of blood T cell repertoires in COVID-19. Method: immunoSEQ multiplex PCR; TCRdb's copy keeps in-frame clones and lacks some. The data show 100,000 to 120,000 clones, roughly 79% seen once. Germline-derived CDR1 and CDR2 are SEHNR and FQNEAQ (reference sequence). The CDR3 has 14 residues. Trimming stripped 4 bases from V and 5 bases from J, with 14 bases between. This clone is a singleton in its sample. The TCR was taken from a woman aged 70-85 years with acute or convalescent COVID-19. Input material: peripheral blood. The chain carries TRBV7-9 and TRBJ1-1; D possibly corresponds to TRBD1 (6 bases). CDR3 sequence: CASSWGGTSTEAFF. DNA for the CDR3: TGTGCCAGCAGCTGGGGGGGGACATCGACTGAAGCTTTCTTT.